Included here is one TCR beta chain sequence, with context. Unmatched junction bases numbered 5, after V lost 3 bases and J lost 6 bases. The CDR3 is 13 residues long. CDR1 DFQATT and CDR2 SNEGSKA come from the germline V gene (reference sequence). Repertoires were generated with immunoSEQ multiplex PCR, while TCRdb's copy carries only in-frame clones and drops some. The table shows 350,000 to 550,000 clones, with around 88% occurring only once. These data are taken from a study of blood T cell repertoires in COVID-19. The wider study: Sites across the United States, Italy and Spain contributed samples from acute and convalescent COVID-19.

The material sequenced was peripheral blood. The chain employs TRBV20-1 and TRBJ2-4, with TRBD1 identical over 7 bases. The clonotype comes from a woman in her twenties or thirties with acute or convalescent COVID-19. The CDR3 protein is CSASEGAPNIQYF. In nucleotides, the CDR3 is TGCAGTGCTAGTGAGGGGGCCCCAAACATTCAGTACTTC.